This TCR beta chain originates from a study of neurological immune-mediated disorders. The study, taken as a whole, reports: Patients with HTLV-1-associated myelopathy showed the most TCR clonal expansion. Those with multiple sclerosis showed the least, falling below healthy controls.

Time point of the sample: longitudinal time-point 1 (baseline). 5'RACE employing 10-nucleotide random UMIs yielded the cDNA. TCRdb used MiXCR to reprocess the 5' RACE reads, holding one entry per CDR3 protein. Seen here are 70,000 to 75,000 distinct CDR3 sequences, approximately 13% observed once, and the top ten hold around 4.3%. The CDR3 is 12 residues long. The V gene's germline CDR1 is ENHRY and CDR2 SYGVKD. The V end lost 3 bases, the J end lost 6 bases, and 7 bases lay between the germline ends. This clonotype showed up many times. The antigen is not known. The V call is TRBV10-3, the J call TRBJ2-3; D is uncertain. The sample was PBMCs. The sequence came from a female donor with HTLV-1-associated myelopathy (HAM/TSP). Here the CDR3 DNA reads TGTGCCATCAGTGAAGTGGGGGATACGCAGTATTTT. Protein: CAISEVGDTQYF.